This T cell receptor beta chain was observed in a study of Ad26.COV2.S vaccination and SARS-CoV-2 variants. The sample holds a few counts of this clone. Treatment denoted: 15 to 20 received Ad26.COV2.S at low or high dose, single or two shots; 5 received placebo; per-sample allocation not given. Sampling was done on day 63 after the first vaccine or placebo injection. J gave up 5 bases and V 4 bases, and 9 bases lay outside the gene matches. The germline gives CDR1 SEHNR, CDR2 FQNEAQ (reference sequence). The CDR3 runs 16 residues. Here immunoSEQ multiplex PCR was the method, and the copy in TCRdb shows in-frame clones only, minus some. The data hold 400,000 to 450,000 clones, with less than 95% observed a single time.

The sequence was collected from a person between 18 and 60 years old who received the Ad26.COV2.S COVID-19 vaccine or a placebo. Material: peripheral blood, obtained in a trial of Ad26.COV2.S vaccine versus placebo. The V call is TRBV7-9, the J call TRBJ2-1; 9 nucleotides align to TRBD2. The CDR3 nucleotides read TGTGCCAGCAGCTCTAGGGGCCTAGCGGGACACAATGAGCAGTTCTTC. Amino acids: CASSSRGLAGHNEQFF.